This T cell receptor beta chain was recorded in a study of OX40 agonist ivuxolimab in advanced cancers. Study as a whole: The dose-escalation cohort was roughly 83% male, with a mean age of 60 years, ranging about 23 to 90.

Patients who had autoimmune disease history or got systemic immunosuppression were left out. TCRdb's copy holds only in-frame clones and misses some; the assay was immunoSEQ multiplex PCR. The sample yields more than 60,000 clones, roughly 84% seen once. The V gene end was trimmed by 6 bases and the J gene end by 0 bases; junction bases not matched to a gene: 11. Germline V gene data show CDR1 as MNHEY and CDR2 as SMNVEV (reference sequence). The CDR3 is made up of 20 amino acids. The TCR sequence derives from an adult with an advanced solid tumor such as melanoma, head and neck, liver or kidney cancer. This chain joins TRBV27 and TRBJ2-1, with TRBD2 identical over 16 bases. Sequenced material: CD4+ or CD8+ T cells sorted from blood, taken in a trial of the OX40 agonist ivuxolimab. As DNA, the CDR3 is TGTGCCAGCAGGATGGGGACTAGCGGGAGGGCCCGGGACTCCTACAATGAGCAGTTCTTC. The encoded protein is CASRMGTSGRARDSYNEQFF.